This T cell receptor beta chain was profiled in a study of T cells in Graves' hyperthyroidism and ophthalmopathy. V lost 3 bases and J 1 base, leaving 8 bases between the germline ends. Germline CDR1 is SGHRS and CDR2 is YFSETQ. There are 13 residues in the CDR3. This clonotype appeared many times. Regions amplified from RNA transcripts were the TCR beta CDR3 regions. The primer set for the first-round RT-PCR of the TCR CDR3 was HTBI. TCRdb recomputed calls from the multiplex PCR reads with MiXCR, one row per CDR3 protein. The table has some 350,000 distinct CDR3 sequences, 13% to 15% seen once. For the diagnoses, clinical symptoms, serum thyroxine and TRAb, thyroid ultrasound and orbital computed tomography were used.

This sequence joins TRBV5-1 and TRBJ2-7; D gene ambiguous. The source of this sequence is a woman aged 55-75 years with Graves' ophthalmopathy. Sequencing was performed on blood. In DNA form, the CDR3 reads TGCGCCAGCAGCTACCAGGAATCCTACGAGCAGTACTTC. It yields the protein CASSYQESYEQYF.